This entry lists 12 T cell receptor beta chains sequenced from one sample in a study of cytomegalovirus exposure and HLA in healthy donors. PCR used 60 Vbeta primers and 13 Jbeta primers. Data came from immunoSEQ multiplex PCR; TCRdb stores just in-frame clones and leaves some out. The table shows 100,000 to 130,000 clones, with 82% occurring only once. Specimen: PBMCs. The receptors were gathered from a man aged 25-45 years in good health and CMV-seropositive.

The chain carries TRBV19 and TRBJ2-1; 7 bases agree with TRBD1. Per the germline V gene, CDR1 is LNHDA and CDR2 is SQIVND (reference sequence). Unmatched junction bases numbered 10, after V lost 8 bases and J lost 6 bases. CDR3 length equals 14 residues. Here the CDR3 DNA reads TGTGCCAGTCAGGGGGAACCCGACCTCAATGAGCAGTTCTTC. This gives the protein CASQGEPDLNEQFF.

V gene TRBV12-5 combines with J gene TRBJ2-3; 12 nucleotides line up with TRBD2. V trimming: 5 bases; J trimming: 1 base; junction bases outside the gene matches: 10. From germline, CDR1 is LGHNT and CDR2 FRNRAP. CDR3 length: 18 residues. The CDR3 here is CASGPGLAGSLRTDTQYF. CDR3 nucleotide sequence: TGTGCTAGTGGTCCCGGACTAGCGGGGTCGCTCCGCACAGATACGCAGTATTTT.

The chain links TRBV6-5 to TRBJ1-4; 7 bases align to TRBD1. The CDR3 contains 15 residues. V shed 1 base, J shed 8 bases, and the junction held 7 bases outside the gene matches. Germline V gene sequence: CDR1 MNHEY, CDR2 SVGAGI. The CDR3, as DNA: TGTGCCAGCAGTTACTTGACAGGGACCTACGAAAAACTGTTTTTT. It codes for CASSYLTGTYEKLFF.

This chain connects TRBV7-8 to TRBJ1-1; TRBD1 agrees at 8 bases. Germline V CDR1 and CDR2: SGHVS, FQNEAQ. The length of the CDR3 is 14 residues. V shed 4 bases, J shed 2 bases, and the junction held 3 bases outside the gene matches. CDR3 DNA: TGTGCCAGCAGCTACGGACAGGGTAACACTGAAGCTTTCTTT. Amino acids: CASSYGQGNTEAFF.

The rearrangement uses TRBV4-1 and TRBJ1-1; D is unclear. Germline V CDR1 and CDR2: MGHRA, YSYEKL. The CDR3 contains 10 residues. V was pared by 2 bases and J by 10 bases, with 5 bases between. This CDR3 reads CASSQQLAFF. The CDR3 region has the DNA TGCGCCAGCAGCCAACAATTAGCTTTCTTT.

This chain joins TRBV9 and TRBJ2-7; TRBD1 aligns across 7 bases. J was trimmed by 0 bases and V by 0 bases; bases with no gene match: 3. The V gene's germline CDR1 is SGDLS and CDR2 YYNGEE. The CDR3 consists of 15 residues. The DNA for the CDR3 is TGTGCCAGCAGCGTAGGGACAGGTTACTCCTACGAGCAGTACTTC. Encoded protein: CASSVGTGYSYEQYF. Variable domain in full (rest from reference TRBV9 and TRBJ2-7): DSGVTQTPKHLITATGQRVTLRCSPRSGDLSVYWYQQSLDQGLQFLIQYYNGEERAKGNILERFSAQQFPDLHSELNLSSLELGDSALYFCASSVGTGYSYEQYFGPGTRLTVT.

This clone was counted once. This CDR3 reads CASSVGLAGGLYNEQFF. The CDR3, as DNA: TGTGCCAGCAGCGTAGGACTAGCGGGGGGGCTTTACAATGAGCAGTTCTTC. V is TRBV9 and J is TRBJ2-1; 14 bases line up with TRBD2. The CDR3 runs to 17 residues. V trimming: 0 bases; J trimming: 4 bases; junction bases outside the gene matches: 3. Germline values: CDR1 SGDLS, CDR2 YYNGEE. The variable domain in full, with the rest retrieved from reference TRBV9 and TRBJ2-1, is DSGVTQTPKHLITATGQRVTLRCSPRSGDLSVYWYQQSLDQGLQFLIQYYNGEERAKGNILERFSAQQFPDLHSELNLSSLELGDSALYFCASSVGLAGGLYNEQFFGPGTRLTVL.

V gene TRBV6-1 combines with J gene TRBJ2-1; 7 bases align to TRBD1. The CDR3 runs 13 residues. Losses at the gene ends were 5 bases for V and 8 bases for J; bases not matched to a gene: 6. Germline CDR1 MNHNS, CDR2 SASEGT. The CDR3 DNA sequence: TGTGCCAGCAGTAGGGGGCCTAGTGATGAGCAGTTCTTC. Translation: CASSRGPSDEQFF.

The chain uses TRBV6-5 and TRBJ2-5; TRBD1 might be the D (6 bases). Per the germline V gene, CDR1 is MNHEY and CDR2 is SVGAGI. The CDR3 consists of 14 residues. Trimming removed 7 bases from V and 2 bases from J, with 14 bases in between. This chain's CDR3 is CASNRGQFQETQYF. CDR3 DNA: TGTGCCAGCAACCGAGGACAGTTTCAAGAGACCCAGTACTTC.

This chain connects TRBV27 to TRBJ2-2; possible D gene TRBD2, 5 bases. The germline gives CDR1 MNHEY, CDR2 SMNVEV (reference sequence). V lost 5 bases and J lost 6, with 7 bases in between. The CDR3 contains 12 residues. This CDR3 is CASSTEAGELFF. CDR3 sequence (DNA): TGTGCCAGCAGTACGGAGGCCGGGGAGCTGTTTTTT.

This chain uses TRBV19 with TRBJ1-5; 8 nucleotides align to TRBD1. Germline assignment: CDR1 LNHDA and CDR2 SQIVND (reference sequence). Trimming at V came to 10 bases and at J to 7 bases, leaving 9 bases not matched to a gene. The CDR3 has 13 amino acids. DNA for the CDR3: TGTGCCAACAAAAGGGACAGGATACAGCCCCAGCATTTT. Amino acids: CANKRDRIQPQHF.

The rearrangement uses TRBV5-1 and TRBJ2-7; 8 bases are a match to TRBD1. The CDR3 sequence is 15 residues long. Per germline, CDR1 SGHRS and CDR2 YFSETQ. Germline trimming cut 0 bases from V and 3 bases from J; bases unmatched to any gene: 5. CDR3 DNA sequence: TGCGCCAGCAGCTTGGTCACAGGGGGGAACTACGAGCAGTACTTC. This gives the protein CASSLVTGGNYEQYF.